The rows below give T cell receptor beta chains drawn from one sample of a study of blood T cell repertoires in COVID-19. Here immunoSEQ multiplex PCR was the method, and the copy in TCRdb shows in-frame clones only, minus some. The table has about 220,000 clones, roughly four fifths seen once; the top ten hold around 4.7%. The sequenced sample was peripheral blood. These receptors all stem from a woman aged 70-85 years with acute or convalescent COVID-19. CDR3s leave out the opening cysteine and the closing phenylalanine or tryptophan. Each record gives: V gene, CDR3 protein.

TRBV3-1/TRBV3-2	ASSQESVIYGYT
TRBV6-2/TRBV6-3	ASSWIAGSTGELF
TRBV6-2/TRBV6-3	ASSTPGTGQETQY
TRBV5-1	ASSLDGTGGGEQY
TRBV10-3	AISETGISSGNTIY
TRBV10-3	AISEGQGDSLF
TRBV6-1	ASSEGTGATGNTIY
TRBV5-6	ASRFQDRDNTEAF
TRBV27	ASRPRGLGNTIY
TRBV16	ASSHRTGGYGYT
TRBV4-2	ASSQDRTRVSPLH
TRBV6-5	ATRITGGTEAF
TRBV24-1	ATRRGIYEQY
TRBV7-2	ASSLGAGNSYNEQF
TRBV4-1	ASSPSTSTNYGYT
TRBV2	ASRTGGGFTDTQY
TRBV19	ATIQGNTGNTIY
TRBV6-5	ASRRQVLNTEAF
TRBV5-6	ASSLRGTGGPTGYGYT
TRBV24-1	ATGVDSRETQY
TRBV30	AWRISGHNAF
TRBV18	ASSPPLTGTKNTEAF
TRBV4-2	ASSQEPGATNEKLF
TRBV5-8	ASSLGGLAGAYEQY
TRBV2	ASSVDEGSNSPLH
TRBV7-2	ASSFGPTISGNTIY
TRBV4-2	ASSAGALSYNEQF
TRBV3-1/TRBV3-2	ASSAPGQGTSYEQY
TRBV6-1	ASSEKKQGPGVETQY
TRBV19	ASSSPDRGVQPQH
TRBV5-1	ASSGGTGAREEKLF
TRBV4-3	ASSQGLLLGERHH
TRBV27	ATRPQGWNTQY
TRBV29-1	SVGDRGGNREKLF
TRBV19	ASSITGYGYT
TRBV7-9	ASSVDRRTYEQY
TRBV6-5	ASKPGQGLNTIY
TRBV7-2	ASSLYYYNEQF
TRBV27	ASSQNPGVSGPYEQY
TRBV27	ASAYRGQETQY
TRBV7-9	ASSLGHDTFYNEQF
TRBV6-1	ASSEVKLTGVEYQPQH
TRBV9	ASSVGRQGSTIY